The sequence of this TCR beta chain was determined in a study of T cells in Graves' hyperthyroidism and ophthalmopathy. Background on the study: Peripheral blood was acquired at first diagnosis, ahead of any therapy whatsoever.

Study-wide results and caveats: Blood held most thyroid clonotypes expanded above 0.001 frequency.

CDR3 size: 16 residues. CDR1 is LGHNT, CDR2 FRNRAP, per germline. V was pared by 6 bases and J by 6 bases, with 21 bases between. Patients affected by ophthalmopathy presented a Clinical Activity Score of at least 3, a NOSPECS grade of at least 4, and disease duration below 3 months. Fresh peripheral blood, around 9.3 ml of it, supplied the PBMCs. On this clonotype: Its antigen remains unknown.

Researchers took RNA transcripts and amplified the TCR beta CDR3 regions from them. First-round RT-PCR of the TCR CDR3 relied on the HTBI primer set. TCRdb reprocessed the multiplex PCR reads with MiXCR, giving one entry per CDR3 protein. The sample has hundreds of thousands of distinct CDR3 sequences, 15% to 20% seen once. The chain uses TRBV12-5 and TRBJ1-5; D is undetermined. Sequenced input: blood. This TCR derives from a man between 35 and 55 years old with Graves' ophthalmopathy. The CDR3 loop reads CASGLFRGQGGQPQHF. CDR3 DNA sequence: TGTGCTAGTGGCCTCTTCCGCGGGCAAGGCGGTCAGCCCCAGCATTTT.